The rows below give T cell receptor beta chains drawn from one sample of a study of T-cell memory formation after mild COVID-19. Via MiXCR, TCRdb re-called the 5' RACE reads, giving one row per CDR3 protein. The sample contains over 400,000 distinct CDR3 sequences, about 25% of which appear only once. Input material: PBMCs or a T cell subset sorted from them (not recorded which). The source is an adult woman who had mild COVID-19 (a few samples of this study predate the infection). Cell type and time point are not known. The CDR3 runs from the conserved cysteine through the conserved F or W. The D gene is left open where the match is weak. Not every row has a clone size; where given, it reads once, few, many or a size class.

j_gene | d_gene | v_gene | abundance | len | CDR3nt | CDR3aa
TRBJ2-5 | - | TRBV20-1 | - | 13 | TGCAGTGCTAGGGCCGGGACCGAAAGAACCCAGTACTTC | CSARAGTERTQYF
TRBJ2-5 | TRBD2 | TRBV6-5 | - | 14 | TGTGCCAGCAGTTACACAGCGGGAAGACAGACCCAGTACTTC | CASSYTAGRQTQYF
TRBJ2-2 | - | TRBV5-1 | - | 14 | TGCGCCAGCAGCCCGGTACCTGGGACCGGGGAGCTGTTTTTT | CASSPVPGTGELFF
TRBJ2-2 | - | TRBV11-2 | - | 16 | TGTGCCAGCAGCTTAAGACAGTTCGCGAACACCGGGGAGCTGTTTTTT | CASSLRQFANTGELFF
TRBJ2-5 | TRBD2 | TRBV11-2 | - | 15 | TGTGCCAGCAGCCAGATAGCGGGGGGTATTCAGACCCAGTACTTC | CASSQIAGGIQTQYF
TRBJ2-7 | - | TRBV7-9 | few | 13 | TGTGCCAGCAGCTCTGGAGGTGGCCGCGAGCAGTACTTC | CASSSGGGREQYF
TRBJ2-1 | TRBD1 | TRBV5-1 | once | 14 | TGCGCCAGCAGCTTGGCCGCCGACAGGGGGAAGCAGTTCTTC | CASSLAADRGKQFF
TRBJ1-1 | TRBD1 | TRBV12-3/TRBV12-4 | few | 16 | TGTGCCAGCAGTTTAAGTTGGCAGGGGGTGAACACTGAAGCTTTCTTT | CASSLSWQGVNTEAFF
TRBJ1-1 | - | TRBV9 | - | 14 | TGTGCCAGCAGCCCACCCCCGGAGAACACTGAAGCTTTCTTT | CASSPPPENTEAFF
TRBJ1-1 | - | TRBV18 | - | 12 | TGTGCCAGCTCACCCCAGGACACTGAAGCTTTCTTT | CASSPQDTEAFF
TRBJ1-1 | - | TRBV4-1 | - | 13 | TGCGCCAGCAGCTATAACAGGGAGTCTGAAGCTTTCTTT | CASSYNRESEAFF
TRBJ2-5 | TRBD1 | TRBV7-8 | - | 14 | TGTGCCAGCAGCCCCACGACGGTCCAGGGGGCCCAGTACTTC | CASSPTTVQGAQYF
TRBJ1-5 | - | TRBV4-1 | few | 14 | TGCGCCAGCAGCCTCGCTACGTCTCAAGAGCCCCAGCATTTT | CASSLATSQEPQHF
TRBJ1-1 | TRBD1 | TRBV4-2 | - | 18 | TGTGCCAGCAGCCAAGATGGATGGGAGACAGGGGGCAACACTGAAGCTTTCTTT | CASSQDGWETGGNTEAFF
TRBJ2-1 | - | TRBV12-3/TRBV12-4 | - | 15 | TGTGCCAGCAGTCCCCCTGGCCCTTTGGGAAATGAGCAGTTCTTC | CASSPPGPLGNEQFF
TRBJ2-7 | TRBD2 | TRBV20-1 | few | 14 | TGCAGTGCTAGGGGCCGGGACTACCACTACGAGCAGTACTTC | CSARGRDYHYEQYF
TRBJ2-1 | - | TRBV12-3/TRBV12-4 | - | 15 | TGTGCCAGCAGTTCAAATGGCGGACCTACGGATGAGCAGTTCTTC | CASSSNGGPTDEQFF
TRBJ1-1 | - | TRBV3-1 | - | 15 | TGTGCCAGCAGCCAAGGTCGGCGGATGAACACTGAAGCTTTCTTT | CASSQGRRMNTEAFF
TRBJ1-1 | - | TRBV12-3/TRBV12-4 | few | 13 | TGTGCCAGCAGTCCCTCCGTTAGCACTGAAGCTTTCTTT | CASSPSVSTEAFF
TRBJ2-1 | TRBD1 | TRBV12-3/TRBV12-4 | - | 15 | TGTGCCAGCACCAAACTGACAGGGTTCAACAATGAGCAGTTCTTC | CASTKLTGFNNEQFF
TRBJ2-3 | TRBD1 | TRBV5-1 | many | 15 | TGCGCCAGCAGCTCGGGACAGGGGGACACAGATACGCAGTATTTT | CASSSGQGDTDTQYF
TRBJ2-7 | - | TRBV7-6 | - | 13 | TGTGCCAGCAGCTTTGCGGCAGTGAGCGAGCAGTACTTC | CASSFAAVSEQYF
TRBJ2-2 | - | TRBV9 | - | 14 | TGTGCCAGCAGCGTAGCACAGGGCACCGGGGAGCTGTTTTTT | CASSVAQGTGELFF
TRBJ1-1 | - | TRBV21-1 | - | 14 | TGTGCCAGCAGGATACGGGACCCGAACACTGAAGCTTTCTTT | CASRIRDPNTEAFF
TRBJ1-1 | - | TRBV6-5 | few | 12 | TGTGCCAGCAGGGCTCCGAACACTGAAGCTTTCTTT | CASRAPNTEAFF
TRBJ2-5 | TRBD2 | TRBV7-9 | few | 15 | TGTGCCAGCAGCTTAGCGGTGACGGGAGGAGAGACCCAGTACTTC | CASSLAVTGGETQYF
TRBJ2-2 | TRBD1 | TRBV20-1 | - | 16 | TGCAGTGCTAGAGCAACCGGGACAGGGAACACCGGGGAGCTGTTTTTT | CSARATGTGNTGELFF
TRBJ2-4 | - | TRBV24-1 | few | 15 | TGTGCCACCAGTGACTCAAGCGCTAGGGGGGCTGTTCAGTACTTC | CATSDSSARGAVQYF
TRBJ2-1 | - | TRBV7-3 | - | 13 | TGTGCCAGCAGCCCTGATTTAACCAATGAGCAGTTCTTC | CASSPDLTNEQFF
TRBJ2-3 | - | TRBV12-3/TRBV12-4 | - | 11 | TGTGCCAGCAGTATAAGGGATACGCAGTATTTT | CASSIRDTQYF
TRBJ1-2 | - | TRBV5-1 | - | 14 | TGCGCCAGCAGCCAAATGTCAGGGGACTATGGCTACACCTTC | CASSQMSGDYGYTF
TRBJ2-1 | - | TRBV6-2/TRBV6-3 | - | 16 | TGTGCCAGCAGTGACCCGGGGGTAAGCTCCTACAATGAGCAGTTCTTC | CASSDPGVSSYNEQFF
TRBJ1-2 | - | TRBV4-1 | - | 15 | TGCGCCAGCAGCCAATCTGACAGTGGGAGCTATGGCTACACCTTC | CASSQSDSGSYGYTF
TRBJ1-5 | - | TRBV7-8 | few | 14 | TGTGCCAGCAGCCCCCGACGGAGCAATCAGCCCCAGCATTTT | CASSPRRSNQPQHF
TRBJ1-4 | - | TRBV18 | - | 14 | TGTGCCAGCTCACCACAGGGGGGAAGAGAAAAACTGTTTTTT | CASSPQGGREKLFF
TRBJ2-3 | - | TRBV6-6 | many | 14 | TGTGCCAGCAGTGACCCGCGGGGTGTACATACGCAGTATTTT | CASSDPRGVHTQYF
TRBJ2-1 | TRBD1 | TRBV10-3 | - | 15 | TGTGCCATCAGCCTCGGGACAGGGGGCTACAATGAGCAGTTCTTC | CAISLGTGGYNEQFF
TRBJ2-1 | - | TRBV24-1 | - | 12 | TGTGCCACCAGCACAGGGTCTGTCGAGCAGTTCTTC | CATSTGSVEQFF
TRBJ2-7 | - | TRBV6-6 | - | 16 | TGTGCCAGCAGTTACTCGAAGGCAGGGTTATCCTACGAGCAGTACTTC | CASSYSKAGLSYEQYF
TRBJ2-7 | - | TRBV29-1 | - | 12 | TGCAGCGTTTCAGCAGGGAATTACGAGCAGTACTTC | CSVSAGNYEQYF
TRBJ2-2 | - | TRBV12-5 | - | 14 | TGTGCTAGTGGTCGGACAGGGAGGGCCGGGGAGCTGTTTTTT | CASGRTGRAGELFF
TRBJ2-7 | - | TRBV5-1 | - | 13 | TGCGCCAGCAGCTTACGCGTCGGCAACGAGCAGTACTTC | CASSLRVGNEQYF
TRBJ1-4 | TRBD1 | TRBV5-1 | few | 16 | TGCGCCAGCAGCCTTGGACAGGGAAGGTCTAATGAAAAACTGTTTTTT | CASSLGQGRSNEKLFF
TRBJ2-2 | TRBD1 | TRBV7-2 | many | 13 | TGTGCCAGCAGCTCCGACAGGGCCGGGGAGCTGTTTTTT | CASSSDRAGELFF
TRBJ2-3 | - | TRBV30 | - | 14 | TGTGCCTGGAGTGTACGGGGGTACACAGATACGCAGTATTTT | CAWSVRGYTDTQYF
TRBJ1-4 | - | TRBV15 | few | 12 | TGTGCCGTCTGCGGGGTACGTGAAAAACTGTTTTTT | CAVCGVREKLFF
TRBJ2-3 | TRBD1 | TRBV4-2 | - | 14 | TGTGCCAGCAGGTTACAGGGGGATACAGATACGCAGTATTTT | CASRLQGDTDTQYF
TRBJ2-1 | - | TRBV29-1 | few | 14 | TGCAGCGTTGAGAGAGGTCGATCCCTCAATGAGCAGTTCTTC | CSVERGRSLNEQFF
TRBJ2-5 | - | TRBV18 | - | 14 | TGTGCCAGCTCACCACTGGAGGAAAGTGGGACCCAGTACTTC | CASSPLEESGTQYF
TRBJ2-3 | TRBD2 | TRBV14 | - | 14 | TGTGCCAGCAGCCAGACTAGCGGGGGGCCATCATCGTATTTT | CASSQTSGGPSSYF
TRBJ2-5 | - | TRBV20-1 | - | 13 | TGCAGTGCAAGAGGAGGGGCCTGGGAGACCCAGTACTTC | CSARGGAWETQYF
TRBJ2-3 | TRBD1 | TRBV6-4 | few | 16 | TGTGCCAGCAGTGAGTCCGGGACAGGGGTTACAGATACGCAGTATTTT | CASSESGTGVTDTQYF
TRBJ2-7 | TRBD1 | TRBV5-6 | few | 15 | TGTGCCAGCAGCTTGGGGACAGGGAGGTACTACGAGCAGTACTTC | CASSLGTGRYYEQYF
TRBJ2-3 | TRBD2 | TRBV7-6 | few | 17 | TGTGCCAGCAGCTCATACCTAGCGGGAGCTGGCGCAGATACGCAGTATTTT | CASSSYLAGAGADTQYF
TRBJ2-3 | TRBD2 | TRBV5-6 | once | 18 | TGTGCCAGCAGCTTGGCCATAGCGGGGGTCCCACTCACAGATACGCAGTATTTT | CASSLAIAGVPLTDTQYF
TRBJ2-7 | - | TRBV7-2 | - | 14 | TGTGCCAGCAGCTTAGGGGCTTGGGGGTACGAGCAGTACTTC | CASSLGAWGYEQYF
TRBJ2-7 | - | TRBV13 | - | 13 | TGTGCCAGCAGCCCAACCGGGGACGCGGAGCAGTACTTC | CASSPTGDAEQYF